This TCR beta chain derives from a study of T cell responses to AZD1222 COVID-19 vaccine. Germline values: CDR1 SGDLS, CDR2 YYNGEE. V was cut by 0 bases and J by 3 bases, with 12 bases left in between. This CDR3 spans 15 amino acids. Some clones are missing from TCRdb's copy, which holds only in-frame ones; the method was immunoSEQ multiplex PCR. This table holds around 150,000 clones, about 91% found once. The sample consisted of peripheral blood, taken on day 0 of AZD1222 vaccination. This sequence joins TRBV9 and TRBJ1-2; tentative D call: TRBD1 (6 bases). This sequence was found in an adult in good health. Here the CDR3 reads CASSVEGGVDYGYTF. DNA for the CDR3: TGTGCCAGCAGCGTAGAAGGGGGGGTAGACTATGGCTACACCTTC.